Detailed here is one T cell receptor beta chain. The antigen is undetermined. This record belongs to a study of OX40 agonist ivuxolimab in advanced cancers. Findings and limits, study-wide: Fewer expanded clones were found on average in CD4+ than in CD8+ T cells. Both blood CD4+ and CD8+ T cells showed clonal growth by week 6 at 0.1 to 3.0 mg/kg.

The CDR3 extends over 14 amino acids. The V gene's germline CDR1 is SGHRS and CDR2 YFSETQ. V was cut by 5 bases and J by 4 bases, with 14 bases left in between. TCRdb keeps only in-frame clones here, not all; method: immunoSEQ multiplex PCR. The table includes 90,000 to 100,000 clones, around 85% detected once. The clonotype comes from an adult with an advanced solid tumor such as melanoma, head and neck, liver or kidney cancer. The sample in question was CD4+ or CD8+ T cells sorted from blood, obtained in a trial of the OX40 agonist ivuxolimab. The chain has TRBV5-1 and TRBJ2-3; either TRBD1 or TRBD2 may supply D (5 bases each). The CDR3 nucleotides are TGCGCCAGCAGGGCCAGGGAGCAGGCAGATACGCAGTATTTT. Its protein is CASRAREQADTQYF.